Detailed here is one TCR beta chain. Its specificity is unknown. V was pared by 3 bases and J by 13 bases, with 12 bases of the junction left unmatched. From germline, CDR1 is SGHVS and CDR2 FQNEAQ. The CDR3 consists of 15 residues. This record belongs to a study of T-cell memory formation after mild COVID-19. Study in general: Largely donor-specific sequence clusters came from a couple of donors. Study-level results: Among CD4+ contracting clones, most were CM and EM, and CD8+ ones EMRA. In second-wave clones peaking day 37, SARS-CoV-2 specificity remained unconfirmed. Within pre-infection memory, some responding clones were found, suggesting cross-reactive memory joined.

From the 5' RACE reads, TCRdb called clonotypes with MiXCR, one entry per CDR3 protein. The sample lists some 700 distinct CDR3 sequences, around 34% occurring once. Source material: PBMCs or a T cell subset sorted from them (not recorded which). The source of this sequence is an adult who had mild COVID-19 (a few samples of this study predate the infection). Cell type and time point are not known. The rearrangement uses TRBV7-8 and TRBJ2-1; TRBD2 matches 10 bases. Here the CDR3 DNA reads TGTGCCAGCAGCTTCGGGACTAGCGTCTTGATCTCCCAGTTCTTC. This codes for CASSFGTSVLISQFF.